This entry is about one T cell receptor beta chain. Its antigen is unidentified. This sample is drawn from a study of T cell responses to AZD1222 COVID-19 vaccine. Points from the study as a whole: With dominance at 160-218 and 743-854, vaccine-associated CD4 TCRs spanned spike.

This CDR3 region has 13 residues. The V gene's germline CDR1 is MNHNS and CDR2 SASEGT. Trimming left V 3 bases short and J 5 bases short, with 10 bases between. The method was immunoSEQ multiplex PCR; TCRdb's version includes in-frame clones alone and lacks a portion of them. The data hold about 85,000 clones, with about 88% observed a single time. Sequenced here: peripheral blood, sampled on day 0 of AZD1222 vaccination. The sequence was collected from an adult in good health. The chain carries TRBV6-1 and TRBJ1-1; D is perhaps TRBD1 (6 bases). CDR3 residues: CASSDRGGTEAFF. CDR3 nucleotides: TGTGCCAGCAGTGACAGGGGTGGTACTGAAGCTTTCTTT.